This TCR beta chain is drawn from a study of blood T cell repertoires in COVID-19. The data were produced by immunoSEQ multiplex PCR, yet TCRdb's version contains in-frame clones alone and is incomplete. Of 150,000 to 200,000 clones listed, around 67% are singletons. The germline gives CDR1 SSHAT, CDR2 FNYEAQ (reference sequence). V was pared by 2 bases and J by 5 bases, with 18 bases between. The CDR3 has 17 residues. Specimen: peripheral blood. The chain couples TRBV7-7 to TRBJ2-2, with a possible D match to TRBD1 (6 bases). This sequence originates from a woman at least 80 years old with acute or convalescent COVID-19. CDR3 DNA sequence: TGTGCCAGCAGCTTATCTACAGGGCCGGCGTTTACCGGGGAGCTGTTTTTT. This gives the protein CASSLSTGPAFTGELFF.